A single sample is the source of the 16 T cell receptor beta chains below, sequenced in a study of CD8 T cells in ankylosing spondylitis. Regarding the study as a whole: Characteristic of ankylosing spondylitis blood, it appeared, was a TCR beta motif comprising several highly homologous variants.

TCRdb reprocessed the 5' RACE reads with MiXCR, giving one entry per CDR3 protein. The sample lists 750,000 to 850,000 distinct CDR3 sequences, over 9.5% seen once, with just over 0.5% in the top ten. Their antigens remain unidentified. The specimen sequenced was blood, either unsorted or a sorted T cell fraction (not recorded which). The receptors derive from a male donor with ankylosing spondylitis.

This chain connects TRBV20-1 to TRBJ1-2; 9 bases agree with TRBD1. J was trimmed by 0 bases and V by 1 base; bases with no gene match: 9. Per the germline V gene, CDR1 is DFQATT and CDR2 is SNEGSKA (reference sequence). The CDR3 consists of 17 residues. In DNA form, the CDR3 reads TGCAGTGCTAGAGGGGGGTACAGGGGGCATTCTAACTATGGCTACACCTTC. It translates to CSARGGYRGHSNYGYTF.

In this sample, this clonotype turned up a few times. The chain is built from TRBV5-1 and TRBJ2-3, with TRBD2 identical over 11 bases. With V trimmed by 4 bases and J by 4 bases, 5 bases remained unmatched. The germline gives CDR1 SGHRS, CDR2 YFSETQ. CDR3 length: 15 amino acids. Written as DNA, the CDR3 is TGCGCCAGCAGCAGACTAGCGGGATTTTCAGATACGCAGTATTTT. This sequence encodes CASSRLAGFSDTQYF.

The V and J genes are TRBV20-1 and TRBJ2-3, with a possible D match to TRBD1 (6 bases). The CDR3 totals 12 residues. The V end was cut by 6 bases, the J end by 2 bases, with 9 bases between. CDR1 is DFQATT, CDR2 SNEGSKA, per germline (reference sequence). The CDR3 here is CSAGQNTDTQYF. CDR3 DNA: TGCAGTGCCGGACAGAACACAGATACGCAGTATTTT.

This clonotype was detected a few times. V is TRBV10-3 and J is TRBJ2-7; 9 bases fit TRBD1. V dropped 10 bases and J dropped 5; count of bases not matched to a gene: 9. The CDR3 loop spans 13 amino acids. Per germline, CDR1 ENHRY and CDR2 SYGVKD. CDR3 coding DNA: TGTGCCACGGCTCCGGGACAGGGTGACGAGCAGTACTTC. Amino acid sequence: CATAPGQGDEQYF.

This clonotype was counted ten times or more. J is TRBJ2-5 and V is TRBV12-3 or TRBV12-4; 8 nucleotides line up with TRBD1. The CDR3 spans 14 residues. Germline trimming cut 3 bases from V and 5 bases from J; bases unmatched to any gene: 5. DNA for the CDR3: TGTGCCAGCAGTTTGGGCAGGGGGCGTGAGACCCAGTACTTC. As protein: CASSLGRGRETQYF.

This clonotype was seen a handful of times. The V gene is TRBV20-1, the J gene TRBJ2-3, with 12 nucleotides matching TRBD1. This CDR3 comprises 16 residues. The V segment lost 6 bases and the J segment 4 bases; nucleotides outside the gene matches: 11. CDR1 DFQATT and CDR2 SNEGSKA come from the germline V gene (reference sequence). The CDR3: CSATFPGTGGSDTQYF. In DNA, the CDR3 is TGCAGTGCGACCTTCCCCGGGACAGGGGGCTCAGATACGCAGTATTTT.

Only one count was recorded for this clonotype. The chain uses TRBV15 and TRBJ1-2; D remains unclear. From germline, CDR1 is LNHNV and CDR2 YYDKDF (reference sequence). The CDR3 runs to 15 residues. V was shortened by 1 base and J by 4 bases, with 13 bases between the two germline ends. The chain's CDR3 is CATSRGDNLRYGYTF. The CDR3 DNA reads as TGTGCCACCAGCAGAGGCGACAATCTCCGCTATGGCTACACCTTC.

The chain couples TRBV9 to TRBJ2-1; 8 positions agree with TRBD2. The CDR3 spans 14 residues. Per germline, CDR1 SGDLS and CDR2 YYNGEE. The ends lost 5 bases at V and 3 bases at J; junction bases unmatched: 4. As DNA, the CDR3 is TGTGCCAGCAGTCAGCGGGAGTACTACAATGAGCAGTTCTTC. Its protein is CASSQREYYNEQFF.

This clonotype was detected ten times or more. The rearrangement joins TRBV5-1 to TRBJ2-2, with D possibly being TRBD1 (5 bases). Trimming pared 4 bases from V and 4 bases from J, leaving 17 bases between. The CDR3 spans 16 residues. The V gene's germline CDR1 is SGHRS and CDR2 YFSETQ. CDR3 region: CASSPRIADSTGELFF. The CDR3 DNA follows: TGCGCCAGCAGCCCCCGGATTGCCGACAGCACCGGGGAGCTGTTTTTT.

In this sample, this clonotype turned up many times. This CDR3 reads CSARMAGGTEAFF. The CDR3 region has the DNA TGCAGTGCTAGAATGGCAGGGGGGACTGAAGCTTTCTTT. The V gene is TRBV20-1, the J gene TRBJ1-1, with 7 bases fitting TRBD1. Germline CDR1 and CDR2: DFQATT and SNEGSKA (reference sequence). Germline trimming cut 2 bases from V and 5 bases from J; bases unmatched to any gene: 5. The length of the CDR3 is 13 residues.

The chain links TRBV5-1 to TRBJ2-7; TRBD1 matches 8 bases. The CDR3 spans 16 residues. Germline CDR1 reads SGHRS; CDR2 reads YFSETQ. Losses at the gene ends were 4 bases for V and 0 bases for J; bases not matched to a gene: 9. CDR3 bases: TGCGCCAGCAGCCGGATTGGACAGGGACTCTCCTACGAGCAGTACTTC. Translation gives CASSRIGQGLSYEQYF.

The genes are TRBV6-1 and TRBJ1-4, with 7 nucleotides matching TRBD1. Trimming at V came to 5 bases and at J to 10 bases, leaving 10 bases not matched to a gene. This CDR3 is built from 14 residues. Germline CDR1 reads MNHNS; CDR2 reads SASEGT. This CDR3 is CASSPGTEFAKLFF. The CDR3 nucleotides are TGTGCCAGCAGTCCCGGGACAGAATTTGCAAAACTGTTTTTT.

This clonotype was picked up a small number of times. The rearrangement links TRBV4-3 to TRBJ2-7; D not certain. Germline V gives CDR1 LGHNA, CDR2 YSLEER. The V gene lost 0 bases and the J gene lost 0 bases, with 9 bases spanning the gap. CDR3 length: 15 amino acids. As DNA, the CDR3 is TGCGCCAGCAGCCAAGAATTTGGGTACTCCTACGAGCAGTACTTC. Its protein product is CASSQEFGYSYEQYF.

The V gene is TRBV10-3, the J gene TRBJ2-7; 8 bases align to TRBD2. Germline values: CDR1 ENHRY, CDR2 SYGVKD. This CDR3 has 15 amino acids. Losses at the gene ends were 4 bases for V and 4 bases for J; bases not matched to a gene: 9. As DNA, the CDR3 is TGTGCCATCAGTGTTGCGGGGGGTCTACCGTACGAGCAGTACTTC. This sequence encodes CAISVAGGLPYEQYF.

This clonotype has ten or more counts. The chain links TRBV12-3 or TRBV12-4 to TRBJ2-1; 11 bases align to TRBD2. Losses at the gene ends were 2 bases for V and 7 bases for J; bases not matched to a gene: 1. The length of the CDR3 is 14 residues. The DNA for the CDR3 is TGTGCCAGCAGTTTACTAGCGGGAGGAAATGAGCAGTTCTTC. Its translation is CASSLLAGGNEQFF.

In its sample, this clonotype was seen a few times. The rearrangement links TRBV6-5 to TRBJ1-5; D may be TRBD1 (5 bases). Trimming stripped 2 bases from V and 2 bases from J, with 10 bases between. CDR1 and CDR2 from the germline V gene are MNHEY and SVGAGI. The CDR3 sequence is 15 residues long. CDR3 sequence reads: CASSYGGAGNQPQHF. Here the CDR3 DNA reads TGTGCCAGCAGTTACGGGGGTGCGGGCAATCAGCCCCAGCATTTT.